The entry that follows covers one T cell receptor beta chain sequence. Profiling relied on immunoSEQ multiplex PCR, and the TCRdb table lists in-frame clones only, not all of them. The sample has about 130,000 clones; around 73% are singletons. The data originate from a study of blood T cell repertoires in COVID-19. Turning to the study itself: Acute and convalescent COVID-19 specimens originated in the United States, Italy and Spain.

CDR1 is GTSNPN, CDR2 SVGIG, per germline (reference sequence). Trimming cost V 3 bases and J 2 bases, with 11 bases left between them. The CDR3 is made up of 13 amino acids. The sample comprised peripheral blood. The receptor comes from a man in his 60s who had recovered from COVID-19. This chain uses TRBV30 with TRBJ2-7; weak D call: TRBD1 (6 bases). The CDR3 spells CAWSPGTPYEQYF. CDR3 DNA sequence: TGTGCCTGGAGCCCCGGGACACCCTACGAGCAGTACTTC.